The 21 T cell receptor beta chains below were found in one sample sequenced in a study of blood T cell repertoires in COVID-19. The assay was immunoSEQ multiplex PCR, and TCRdb's table has in-frame clones only and misses some. The top ten hold 12% of the sample, which has 150,000 to 200,000 clones, about four fifths seen once. What was sequenced was peripheral blood. Receptors were obtained from a woman of 80 years or more with COVID-19, enrolled during active disease.

V and J are TRBV18 and TRBJ2-1; TRBD2 aligns across 9 bases. This CDR3 comprises 16 residues. Germline values: CDR1 KGHSH, CDR2 LQKENI. Trimming removed 5 bases from V and 2 bases from J; junction bases left unmatched: 7. CDR3 DNA sequence: TGTGCCAGCTCAGCCGTAGCGGGAGCTGCCTACAATGAGCAGTTCTTC. It yields the protein CASSAVAGAAYNEQFF. Based on the CDR3 plus reference TRBV18 and TRBJ2-1, the full variable domain is NAGVMQNPRHLVRRRGQEARLRCSPMKGHSHVYWYRQLPEEGLKFMVYLQKENIIDESGMPKERFSAEFPKEGPSILRIQQVVRGDSAAYFCASSAVAGAAYNEQFFGPGTRLTVL.

The chain carries TRBV29-1 and TRBJ1-3; D unclear. From germline, CDR1 is SQVTM and CDR2 ANQGSEA. The CDR3 covers 12 residues. Trimming took 4 bases from V and 3 from J, leaving 7 bases between them. CDR3 region: CSVATSGNTIYF. CDR3 bases: TGCAGCGTTGCCACAAGTGGAAACACCATATATTTT.

This rearrangement joins TRBV5-1 to TRBJ2-7, with 9 bases matching TRBD1. With 5 bases clipped from V and 7 bases from J, the junction kept 13 bases outside the gene matches. The CDR3 has 15 residues. Germline V gene sequence: CDR1 SGHRS, CDR2 YFSETQ. CDR3 sequence reads: CASRLATGGPGEQYF. Written as DNA, the CDR3 is TGCGCCAGCAGACTCGCGACAGGGGGTCCGGGGGAGCAGTACTTC.

This chain joins TRBV18 and TRBJ1-4; no firm D call. From germline, CDR1 is KGHSH and CDR2 LQKENI. This CDR3 comprises 14 residues. Trimming left V 1 base short and J 12 bases short, with 15 bases between. Here the CDR3 reads CASSPRTKGGELFF. In nucleotides, the CDR3 is TGTGCCAGCTCACCACGGACTAAGGGAGGAGAACTGTTTTTT.

The sample holds a few counts of this clone. V gene TRBV28 combines with J gene TRBJ1-2; TRBD1 matches at 9 bases. Per germline, CDR1 MDHEN and CDR2 SYDVKM. V was pared by 5 bases and J by 9 bases, with 4 bases of the junction left unmatched. CDR3 size: 12 residues. CDR3 protein: CASSLGQGSYTF. In DNA form, the CDR3 reads TGTGCCAGCAGTCTAGGACAGGGGAGCTACACCTTC.

The chain is built from TRBV24-1 and TRBJ2-7, with D uncertain. The V end lost 4 bases, the J end lost 5 bases, and 23 bases lay between the germline ends. The CDR3 length is 17 residues. Germline V gene data show CDR1 as KGHDR and CDR2 as SFDVKD. CDR3 in amino acids: CATSDRPDWPDVDEQYF. Written as DNA, the CDR3 is TGTGCCACCAGTGACCGTCCTGACTGGCCTGACGTCGACGAGCAGTACTTC.

The chain carries TRBV7-3 and TRBJ2-1; 7 positions agree with TRBD2. Trimming cost V 1 base and J 4 bases; bases outside gene matches: 4. In germline, CDR1 is SGHTA, CDR2 FQGTGA. The CDR3 loop spans 15 amino acids. The CDR3 DNA reads as TGTGCCAGCAGCTTAATGAGCGGGGCATACAATGAGCAGTTCTTC. As protein: CASSLMSGAYNEQFF.

This chain joins TRBV19 and TRBJ2-1, with TRBD2 as a possible D gene (5 bases). Looked up from germline, CDR1 is LNHDA and CDR2 is SQIVND (reference sequence). V shed 3 bases and J shed 1 base, with 19 bases lying between them. The CDR3 is made up of 18 amino acids. The CDR3, as DNA: TGTGCCAGTAGTATGACCCTCCTACGTGGGAGATCCTACAATGAGCAGTTCTTC. It specifies CASSMTLLRGRSYNEQFF.

A single count supports this clone. The rearrangement links TRBV3-1 (or the pseudogene TRBV3-2) to TRBJ1-2; 9 bases agree with TRBD1. The CDR3 is made up of 15 amino acids. Trimming took 5 bases from V and 2 from J; bases not matched to a gene: 6. Germline values: CDR1 LGHDT, CDR2 YNNKEL (reference sequence). The CDR3 sequence is CASSYRGQGNYGYTF. The CDR3 DNA sequence: TGTGCCAGCAGCTACAGGGGGCAAGGGAACTATGGCTACACCTTC.

This clone was recorded only once. The V gene is TRBV12-3 or TRBV12-4, the J gene TRBJ1-1; tentative D call: TRBD1 (6 bases). V was clipped by 2 bases and J by 11 bases, with 9 bases between them. The CDR3 covers 11 residues. The CDR3, as DNA: TGTGCCAGCAGTTTATCAGGGGAGGCTTTCTTT. As protein: CASSLSGEAFF.

The V gene is TRBV2, the J gene TRBJ2-1, with 9 bases lining up with TRBD1. This CDR3 is 15 amino acids long. V shed 4 bases and J 6 bases; nucleotides not matched to a gene: 7. Per the germline V gene, CDR1 is SNHLY and CDR2 is FYNNEI. The CDR3 sequence: CASSAEQGAINEQFF. DNA for the CDR3: TGTGCCAGCAGTGCGGAACAGGGGGCGATCAATGAGCAGTTCTTC.

This clone was seen more than once but under ten times. The chain carries TRBV27 and TRBJ1-2; no reliable D call. Germline CDR1 is MNHEY and CDR2 is SMNVEV (reference sequence). This CDR3 is 16 amino acids long. V was pared by 2 bases and J by 4 bases, with 17 bases between. The CDR3 DNA sequence: TGTGCCAGCAGTTTAAGTCACCCACACGGGGTCTATGGCTACACCTTC. Amino acids: CASSLSHPHGVYGYTF.

This chain connects TRBV7-8 to TRBJ1-2; D ambiguous. The CDR3 runs to 15 residues. From germline, CDR1 is SGHVS and CDR2 FQNEAQ. V was clipped by 1 base and J by 0 bases, with 9 bases between them. CDR3 nucleotides: TGTGCCAGCAGCTTAGACGCCGGAGCTAACTATGGCTACACCTTC. Translated, it gives CASSLDAGANYGYTF.

The rearrangement joins TRBV14 to TRBJ2-1; 7 bases agree with TRBD2. This CDR3 is built from 17 residues. V gave up 4 bases and J gave up 0 bases; unmatched junction bases: 9. Germline loops: CDR1 SGHDN, CDR2 FVKESK. CDR3 DNA sequence: TGTGCCAGCAGCCCAGTAGGACTAGTCTTCTCCTACAATGAGCAGTTCTTC. Translation: CASSPVGLVFSYNEQFF. Combining the CDR3 with reference TRBV14 and TRBJ2-1 gives the whole variable domain EAGVTQFPSHSVIEKGQTVTLRCDPISGHDNLYWYRRVMGKEIKFLLHFVKESKQDESGMPNNRFLAERTGGTYSTLKVQPAELEDSGVYFCASSPVGLVFSYNEQFFGPGTRLTVL.

V and J are TRBV5-1 and TRBJ2-5; D not certain. Germline assignment: CDR1 SGHRS and CDR2 YFSETQ. The CDR3 sequence is 14 residues long. With 3 bases removed from V and 2 bases from J, the gap between germline ends came to 11 bases. The CDR3 protein is CASSSYDKQETQYF. CDR3 bases: TGCGCCAGCAGCTCCTACGACAAACAAGAGACCCAGTACTTC. The full variable domain, with the rest looked up from reference TRBV5-1 and TRBJ2-5, is KAGVTQTPRYLIKTRGQQVTLSCSPISGHRSVSWYQQTPGQGLQFLFEYFSETQRNKGNFPGRFSGRQFSNSRSEMNVSTLELGDSALYLCASSSYDKQETQYFGPGTRLLVL.

The rearrangement joins TRBV6-1 to TRBJ1-4; D is uncertain. Germline V gene lookup returns CDR1 MNHNS and CDR2 SASEGT. V lost 2 bases to trimming and J lost 4 bases, with 8 bases between them. There are 14 residues in the CDR3. CDR3 region: CASSETGGNEKLFF. The CDR3 region has the DNA TGTGCCAGCAGTGAAACTGGCGGTAATGAAAAACTGTTTTTT.

The genes are TRBV5-4 and TRBJ2-3; tentative D call: TRBD2 (5 bases). The germline CDR1 and CDR2 sequences are SGHNT and YYREEE (reference sequence). The CDR3 sequence is 17 residues long. The ends were cut back, 2 bases at V and 0 bases at J, with 16 bases in the middle. The CDR3 DNA follows: TGTGCCAGCAGCTTCGGCCTCCGGGGTACTAGCACAGATACGCAGTATTTT. Its translation is CASSFGLRGTSTDTQYF.

The CDR3: CASSLGGGQAPGAEYF. The CDR3 DNA reads as TGTGCCAGCAGCTTAGGTGGGGGACAGGCCCCTGGGGCGGAGTACTTC. J is TRBJ2-7 and V is TRBV7-2; 8 bases match TRBD1. The CDR3 has 16 residues. V was clipped by 1 base and J by 11 bases; unmatched bases: 16. Germline V lookup: CDR1 SGHTA, CDR2 FQGNSA.

This sequence joins TRBV15 and TRBJ2-5, with TRBD2 identical over 10 bases. The CDR3 is 19 residues long. The germline V gene encodes CDR1 LNHNV and CDR2 YYDKDF (reference sequence). V lost 1 base, J lost 2 bases, and 13 bases stayed unmatched. The CDR3 here is CATSRGHRTSGLVQETQYF. CDR3 in DNA: TGTGCCACCAGCAGAGGACACAGGACTAGCGGTCTTGTTCAAGAGACCCAGTACTTC.

V and J are TRBV27 and TRBJ2-3; D call uncertain. The CDR3 spans 13 residues. Between the trimmed V and J ends, which lost 3 bases and 5 bases, there was a span of 9 bases. The germline V gene has CDR1 MNHEY and CDR2 SMNVEV (reference sequence). The CDR3, as DNA: TGTGCCAGCAGTTTCGGTCCGGGAGATACGCAGTATTTT. Translation: CASSFGPGDTQYF.

The J gene is TRBJ2-7, the V gene TRBV5-1; D not resolved. The CDR3 totals 12 residues. Germline-derived CDR1 and CDR2 are SGHRS and YFSETQ. With 2 bases removed from V and 3 bases from J, the gap between germline ends came to 6 bases. The CDR3 reads CASSFQNYEQYF. The CDR3 DNA follows: TGCGCCAGCAGCTTCCAAAACTACGAGCAGTACTTC.